The clone carrying this TCR beta chain was picked up a small number of times. The antigen remains unidentified. CDR3 length: 14 residues. Trimming took 1 base from V and 0 from J, leaving 7 bases between them. The germline CDR1 and CDR2 sequences are SGHKS and YYEKEE (reference sequence). The time point: persistent/refractory GD, antithyroid drugs over 5 years with positive TRAb. RNA extracted from PBMCs served as the sequencing template. The data are from a study of regulatory T cells in long-lasting Graves disease. Investigators prepared the TCR beta libraries by applying iRepertoire HTBI primers and Arm-PCR of CDR3 regions. TCRdb processed the multiplex PCR reads anew with MiXCR; each CDR3 protein has one entry. Of about 400,000 distinct CDR3 sequences in the sample, less than 25% were seen once. Study findings and constraints: Those with persistent Graves' had less TCR diversity than newly diagnosed patients.

The clonotype was recovered from a female donor with Graves disease. The chain combines TRBV5-5 with TRBJ1-2; D is unresolved. Specimen: peripheral blood mononuclear cells (PBMCs), collected when the disease was refractory, from a patient treated with antithyroid drugs. DNA of the CDR3: TGTGCCAGCAGCTTGCTTGCAGCTAACTATGGCTACACCTTC. This codes for CASSLLAANYGYTF.